Listed here are 31 T cell receptor beta chains from one sample, sequenced in a study of technical replicates of blood from several donors. Data came from immunoSEQ multiplex PCR; TCRdb stores just in-frame clones and leaves some out. The sample has about 93,000 clones, about 95% seen once. Material for sequencing was T cells isolated from PBMCs. The receptors stem from a human donor in good health.

This chain connects TRBV5-4 to TRBJ2-3; tentative D call: TRBD2 (6 bases). The germline V gene has CDR1 SGHNT and CDR2 YYREEE (reference sequence). V gave up 4 bases and J gave up 2 bases, with 14 bases separating them. The CDR3 runs to 15 residues. CDR3 region: CASSQGLPNTDTQYF. The CDR3 DNA sequence: TGTGCCAGCAGCCAGGGACTCCCAAACACAGATACGCAGTATTTT.

Only one count was recorded for this clone. The CDR3 DNA reads as TGCGCCAGCAGCGGACAGTTCACAGATACGCAGTATTTT. Its translation is CASSGQFTDTQYF. The genes are TRBV5-1 and TRBJ2-3; a possible D gene is TRBD1 (6 bases). Trimming removed 4 bases at V and 2 bases at J, with 8 bases between. The CDR3 length is 13 residues. Per germline, CDR1 SGHRS and CDR2 YFSETQ. Drawing the rest from reference TRBV5-1 and TRBJ2-3, the complete variable domain is KAGVTQTPRYLIKTRGQQVTLSCSPISGHRSVSWYQQTPGQGLQFLFEYFSETQRNKGNFPGRFSGRQFSNSRSEMNVSTLELGDSALYLCASSGQFTDTQYFGPGTRLTVL.

The rearrangement links TRBV4-1 to TRBJ2-3; a weak D match, TRBD1 (6 bases). V was cut by 0 bases and J by 0 bases, with 13 bases left in between. The CDR3 extends over 17 amino acids. Germline CDR1 MGHRA, CDR2 YSYEKL. The CDR3 DNA is TGCGCCAGCAGCCAAGAAAGGGACACGTCGAGCACAGATACGCAGTATTTT. Amino acids: CASSQERDTSSTDTQYF.

The chain is built from TRBV4-1 and TRBJ1-2, with D possibly matching TRBD1 (5 bases). Germline CDR1 and CDR2: MGHRA and YSYEKL. The CDR3 is made up of 15 amino acids. Trimming took off 0 bases at V and 3 bases at J, with 11 bases between the two ends. The CDR3 region is CASSQEGGGYYGYTF. As DNA, the CDR3 is TGCGCCAGCAGCCAAGAGGGGGGAGGATACTATGGCTACACCTTC.

The table lists this clone with a count of one. The chain links TRBV6-6 to TRBJ1-2, with TRBD1 matching over 7 bases. CDR3 length equals 13 residues. Trimming removed 5 bases from V and 8 bases from J; junction bases left unmatched: 8. CDR1 is MNHNY and CDR2 is SVGAGI in the germline V gene (reference sequence). Here the CDR3 reads CASSRQGVYGYTF. The DNA for the CDR3 is TGTGCCAGCAGTCGACAGGGAGTTTACGGCTACACCTTC.

For the CDR3, the DNA is TGTGCCACAGGCGGGACAGGGAATCAGCCCCAGCATTTT. Translated: CATGGTGNQPQHF. The V and J genes are TRBV19 and TRBJ1-5, with 9 bases lining up with TRBD1. The germline CDR1 and CDR2 sequences are LNHDA and SQIVND (reference sequence). The CDR3 totals 13 residues. After removal of 10 bases from V and 4 bases from J, the junction contained 5 bases not matched to a gene.

V gene TRBV7-8 combines with J gene TRBJ1-5; TRBD1 aligns across 9 bases. Germline V gives CDR1 SGHVS, CDR2 FQNEAQ. CDR3 size: 17 residues. V gave up 5 bases and J gave up 0 bases; unmatched junction bases: 8. The CDR3 sequence is CASSLNRGRNSNQPQHF. CDR3 nucleotide sequence: TGTGCCAGCAGCCTAAACAGGGGGCGGAATAGCAATCAGCCCCAGCATTTT.

This clone was detected only a few times. The rearrangement links TRBV28 to TRBJ1-1; perhaps TRBD1 as D (6 bases). V gave up 9 bases and J gave up 5 bases, with 13 bases separating them. Germline lookup yields CDR1 MDHEN and CDR2 SYDVKM. The CDR3 extends over 12 amino acids. CDR3 coding DNA: TGTGCCAGTGAGGGGACAAGGACTGAAGCTTTCTTT. It specifies CASEGTRTEAFF.

The rearrangement joins TRBV4-1 to TRBJ2-7; 10 bases agree with TRBD1. CDR1 MGHRA and CDR2 YSYEKL come from the germline V gene. The CDR3 consists of 14 residues. After removal of 4 bases from V and 5 bases from J, the junction contained 5 bases not matched to a gene. This chain's CDR3 is CASSLGTGVHEQYF. CDR3 DNA sequence: TGCGCCAGCAGCCTGGGGACAGGGGTCCACGAGCAGTACTTC.

The rearrangement joins TRBV6-5 to TRBJ1-2; a possible D gene is TRBD1 (6 bases). CDR1 is MNHEY and CDR2 is SVGAGI in the germline V gene. Between the trimmed V and J ends, which lost 3 bases and 4 bases, there was a span of 9 bases. The CDR3 length is 13 residues. The CDR3 nucleotides are TGTGCCAGCAGTTATGGACAGATCTATGGCTACACCTTC. This translates into CASSYGQIYGYTF.

The gene calls are TRBV4-1 and TRBJ1-2; D not certain. Deletions cut 0 bases from V and 3 bases from J, with 11 bases between. The CDR3 contains 15 residues. Germline assignment: CDR1 MGHRA and CDR2 YSYEKL. This CDR3 is CASSQDPQDYYGYTF. Here the CDR3 DNA reads TGCGCCAGCAGCCAAGACCCCCAGGACTACTATGGCTACACCTTC.

CDR3 sequence reads: CAWDLNSGNTIYF. Here the CDR3 DNA reads TGTGCCTGGGACTTGAACTCTGGAAACACCATATATTTT. The chain is built from TRBV30 and TRBJ1-3; D is ambiguous. V was clipped by 5 bases and J by 0 bases, with 8 bases between them. Looked up from germline, CDR1 is GTSNPN and CDR2 is SVGIG (reference sequence). There are 13 residues in the CDR3.

This rearrangement joins TRBV10-1 to TRBJ2-3; perhaps TRBD2 as D (5 bases). The CDR3 runs 16 residues. Looked up from germline, CDR1 is WNHNN and CDR2 is SYGVQD (reference sequence). V lost 2 bases and J 3 bases, leaving 15 bases between the germline ends. The CDR3 coding sequence is TGCGCCAGCAGTGAGGCACTAGGAAGGGCAACAGATACGCAGTATTTT. Amino acid sequence: CASSEALGRATDTQYF.

The gene calls are TRBV5-1 and TRBJ2-7; 8 bases map to TRBD1. There are 15 residues in the CDR3. V lost 0 bases, J lost 4 bases, and 6 bases stayed unmatched. CDR1 SGHRS and CDR2 YFSETQ come from the germline V gene. CDR3 DNA sequence: TGCGCCAGCAGCTTGGCCGCAGGGGGCGCTTACGAGCAGTACTTC. Protein product: CASSLAAGGAYEQYF.

There are a few counts of this clone. At one end the junction does not follow the germline gene, possibly because of a read error. The chain uses TRBV9 and TRBJ2-3; 8 bases fit TRBD2. Germline CDR1 reads SGDLS; CDR2 reads YYNGEE. This CDR3 has 12 residues. The CDR3 reads CASSVGTSPPNF. The CDR3 nucleotides read TGTGCCAGCAGCGTAGGGACTAGCCCGCCGAATTTT.

The rearrangement uses TRBV28 and TRBJ2-5, with TRBD2 matching 7 bases. Germline trimming cut 5 bases from V and 5 bases from J; bases unmatched to any gene: 11. Germline V CDR1 and CDR2: MDHEN, SYDVKM. CDR3 size: 15 residues. Here the CDR3 DNA reads TGTGCCAGCAGTCATAGCGGGCGGGTGGAGGAGACCCAGTACTTC. This sequence encodes CASSHSGRVEETQYF.

The chain carries TRBV5-4 and TRBJ2-5, with TRBD2 identical over 11 bases. CDR3 length: 17 residues. Germline V gives CDR1 SGHNT, CDR2 YYREEE (reference sequence). Unmatched junction bases numbered 11, after V lost 1 base and J lost 6 bases. CDR3 amino acids: CASSLRLAGTGPQTQYF. CDR3 DNA: TGTGCCAGCAGCTTGAGACTAGCGGGGACGGGTCCACAGACCCAGTACTTC.

The chain combines TRBV19 with TRBJ1-5; 10 nucleotides agree with TRBD1. Germline assignment: CDR1 LNHDA and CDR2 SQIVND (reference sequence). J was trimmed by 2 bases and V by 9 bases; bases with no gene match: 7. The CDR3 loop spans 15 amino acids. CDR3 residues: CASRRTGGGNQPQHF. CDR3 DNA: TGTGCCAGCAGGAGGACAGGGGGGGGCAATCAGCCCCAGCATTTT.

V is TRBV5-1 and J is TRBJ2-5, with TRBD2 matching 13 bases. Germline CDR1 reads SGHRS; CDR2 reads YFSETQ. This CDR3 is built from 16 residues. Trimming removed 4 bases from V and 4 bases from J; junction bases left unmatched: 7. Here the CDR3 DNA reads TGCGCCAGCAGCGAGGGACTAGCGGGGATAATAGAGACCCAGTACTTC. It encodes CASSEGLAGIIETQYF.

This chain connects TRBV28 to TRBJ1-5, with a tentative D call TRBD1 (6 bases). Germline-derived CDR1 and CDR2 are MDHEN and SYDVKM. CDR3 length: 15 amino acids. The V and J ends lost 2 bases and 7 bases respectively, with 15 bases between them. CDR3 nucleotide sequence: TGTGCCAGCAGTTTACTTCTTAGGGGACACCAGCCCCAGCATTTT. Its translation: CASSLLLRGHQPQHF.

Only a few counts were recorded for this clone. The chain is built from TRBV28 and TRBJ1-6, with TRBD1 matching over 7 bases. The CDR3 runs 15 residues. V lost 3 bases, J lost 10 bases, and 9 bases stayed unmatched. Germline V gives CDR1 MDHEN, CDR2 SYDVKM. CDR3 protein: CASSFGTARHSPLHF. The CDR3 DNA reads as TGTGCCAGCAGTTTCGGGACAGCAAGGCACTCACCCCTCCACTTT. The variable domain in full, with the rest retrieved from reference TRBV28 and TRBJ1-6, is DVKVTQSSRYLVKRTGEKVFLECVQDMDHENMFWYRQDPGLGLRLIYFSYDVKMKEKGDIPEGYSVSREKKERFSLILESASTNQTSMYLCASSFGTARHSPLHFGNGTRLTVT.

The V gene is TRBV7-9, the J gene TRBJ2-1; D may be TRBD1 (6 bases). CDR1 and CDR2 (germline): SEHNR, FQNEAQ (reference sequence). This CDR3 contains 16 residues. Trimming removed 5 bases from V and 4 bases from J, with 18 bases in between. The DNA for the CDR3 is TGTGCCAGCAGCCAGATCCGGGTAGGGGGTTACAATGAGCAGTTCTTC. It encodes CASSQIRVGGYNEQFF.

J is TRBJ2-2 and V is TRBV27; 8 nucleotides line up with TRBD1. CDR3 size: 14 residues. From germline, CDR1 is MNHEY and CDR2 SMNVEV (reference sequence). V dropped 6 bases and J dropped 1; count of bases not matched to a gene: 1. The CDR3 here is CASRGTGNTGELFF. As DNA, the CDR3 is TGTGCCAGCAGGGGGACAGGGAACACCGGGGAGCTGTTTTTT.

The chain joins TRBV4-1 to TRBJ1-1; a possible D gene is TRBD1 (5 bases). V shed 1 base and J shed 1 base, with 10 bases lying between them. There are 15 residues in the CDR3. Per the germline V gene, CDR1 is MGHRA and CDR2 is YSYEKL. CDR3 residues: CASSQAQVTNTEAFF. The CDR3 DNA is TGCGCCAGCAGCCAAGCACAGGTGACGAACACTGAAGCTTTCTTT.

The genes are TRBV28 and TRBJ2-1; 8 bases align to TRBD2. The CDR3 sequence is 15 residues long. Germline assignment: CDR1 MDHEN and CDR2 SYDVKM. The J segment lost 9 bases and the V segment lost 6 bases, leaving 13 bases of the junction unmatched. DNA for the CDR3: TGTGCCAGCAGCCCAACCACTAGCGGTGTGGGTGAGCAGTTCTTC. It yields the protein CASSPTTSGVGEQFF.

The chain couples TRBV14 to TRBJ1-2, with a tentative D call TRBD1 (6 bases). This CDR3 contains 16 residues. V was trimmed by 0 bases and J by 0 bases, leaving 11 bases between them. The germline gives CDR1 SGHDN, CDR2 FVKESK. DNA of the CDR3: TGTGCCAGCAGCCAAGAGGGTCAGGGGCCTAACTATGGCTACACCTTC. It codes for CASSQEGQGPNYGYTF. The whole variable domain, filled in from reference TRBV14 and TRBJ1-2, reads EAGVTQFPSHSVIEKGQTVTLRCDPISGHDNLYWYRRVMGKEIKFLLHFVKESKQDESGMPNNRFLAERTGGTYSTLKVQPAELEDSGVYFCASSQEGQGPNYGYTFGSGTRLTVV.

The rearrangement uses TRBV19 and TRBJ1-5; D is undetermined. The V and J ends lost 7 bases and 3 bases respectively, with 13 bases between them. Germline V gene data show CDR1 as LNHDA and CDR2 as SQIVND (reference sequence). This CDR3 contains 14 residues. The CDR3 region is CASIDGSYNQPQHF. The CDR3 DNA reads as TGTGCCAGTATCGACGGGAGCTACAATCAGCCCCAGCATTTT.

This chain connects TRBV19 to TRBJ2-7; D perhaps matches TRBD1 (5 bases). Germline V gene sequence: CDR1 LNHDA, CDR2 SQIVND (reference sequence). V dropped 7 bases and J dropped 3 bases, with 16 bases sitting between them. This CDR3 spans 14 amino acids. The CDR3 nucleotides are TGTGCCAGTACCCCCGACAGTACTATCTACGAGCAGTACTTC. Translated, it gives CASTPDSTIYEQYF.

This chain links TRBV4-1 with TRBJ1-2; TRBD1 agrees at 8 bases. The CDR3 totals 12 residues. Germline assignment: CDR1 MGHRA and CDR2 YSYEKL. Unmatched junction bases numbered 4, after V lost 5 bases and J lost 8 bases. CDR3 protein: CASSSPGGGYTF. In DNA form, the CDR3 reads TGCGCCAGCAGCTCACCAGGGGGCGGCTACACCTTC.

V and J are TRBV5-4 and TRBJ1-4, with 7 bases aligning to TRBD1. The V gene end was trimmed by 0 bases and the J gene end by 3 bases; junction bases not matched to a gene: 11. This CDR3 is built from 18 residues. CDR1 is SGHNT and CDR2 is YYREEE in the germline V gene (reference sequence). CDR3 in DNA: TGTGCCAGCAGCTTGGGGGCTCTGGTGGGACAGTCTAATGAAAAACTGTTTTTT. Its translation is CASSLGALVGQSNEKLFF.

The J gene is TRBJ2-1, the V gene TRBV5-6; a weak D match, TRBD2 (6 bases). The CDR3 sequence is 18 residues long. The V end lost 2 bases, the J end lost 4 bases, and 22 bases lay between the germline ends. Per germline, CDR1 SGHDT and CDR2 YYEEEE. The DNA for the CDR3 is TGTGCCAGCAGCTTCCTCCTGTGGGGGAGGAGAGTTTACAATGAGCAGTTCTTC. It translates to CASSFLLWGRRVYNEQFF. Together with reference TRBV5-6 and TRBJ2-1, the CDR3 gives the full variable domain: DAGVTQSPTHLIKTRGQQVTLRCSPKSGHDTVSWYQQALGQGPQFIFQYYEEEERQRGNFPDRFSGHQFPNYSSELNVNALLLGDSALYLCASSFLLWGRRVYNEQFFGPGTRLTVL.